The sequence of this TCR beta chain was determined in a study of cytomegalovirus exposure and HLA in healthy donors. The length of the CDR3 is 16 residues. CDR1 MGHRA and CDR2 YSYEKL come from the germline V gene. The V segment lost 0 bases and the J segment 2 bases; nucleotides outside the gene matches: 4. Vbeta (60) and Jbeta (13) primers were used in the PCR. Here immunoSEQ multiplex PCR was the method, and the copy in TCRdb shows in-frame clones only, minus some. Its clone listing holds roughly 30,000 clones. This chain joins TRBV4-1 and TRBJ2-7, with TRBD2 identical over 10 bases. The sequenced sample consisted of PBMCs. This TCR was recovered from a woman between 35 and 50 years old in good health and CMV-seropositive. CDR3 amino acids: CASSQEPAGGPYEQYF. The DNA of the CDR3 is TGCGCCAGCAGCCAAGAGCCAGCGGGAGGGCCCTACGAGCAGTACTTC.